This is a list of T cell receptor beta chains from one sample in a study of metastatic and nonmetastatic thyroid tumors. Through MiXCR, TCRdb re-clonotyped the PCR reads. The profile shows around 26,000 clones, around an eighth of them singletons. Sequencing was performed on blood. Receptors originate from a female donor with papillary thyroid cancer or a benign thyroid nodule (not recorded which). Some clones in this sample may be carry-over from other donors' samples. CDR3s include the opening cysteine and the closing phenylalanine or tryptophan. For some rows the clone size is stated as once, few or many, or as a class when expanded; others skip it.

j_call,clone_size,v_call,cdr3_aa
TRBJ2-7,few,TRBV12-3/TRBV12-4,CASSPGTGGYAPYEQYF
TRBJ2-7,few,TRBV10-2,CASSAGTTSIYEQYF
TRBJ2-1,many,TRBV6-1,CASSPAGTSVNEQFF
TRBJ2-3,NA,TRBV6-1,CASSGDSKYTQYF
TRBJ2-2,many,TRBV27,CASSLVPGTKSGELFF
TRBJ2-7,NA,TRBV11-2,CASSLEGPGEQYF
TRBJ2-1,many,TRBV4-1,CASSQDGQNYNEQFF
TRBJ2-7,many,TRBV7-2,CASSLDRGAPVEQYF
TRBJ2-7,NA,TRBV5-1,CASSLVQGRSYEQYF
TRBJ1-5,many,TRBV20-1,CSARGGGQPQHF
TRBJ2-3,NA,TRBV11-3,CASSLGLAGGGLNTDTQYF
TRBJ2-2,NA,TRBV6-2/TRBV6-3,CASIYPRGRTGELFF
TRBJ2-5,many,TRBV4-1,CASSQGDWETQYF
TRBJ2-7,medium-sized,TRBV12-3/TRBV12-4,CASSLWDSPSGEQYF
TRBJ2-7,few,TRBV7-6,CASSSLVEQYF
TRBJ1-2,many,TRBV20-1,CSARDAGTGGYSYTF
TRBJ1-5,medium-sized,TRBV30,CAWSGTSGALPQHF
TRBJ2-1,many,TRBV28,CASSFGLGSSNEQFF
TRBJ2-3,many,TRBV28,CASSLWGTDSTDTQYF
TRBJ1-2,medium-sized,TRBV19,CASNLGQRDGYTF
TRBJ2-5,many,TRBV6-1,CASSEGGETQYF
TRBJ2-2,many,TRBV10-3,CAIGRANTGELFF
TRBJ1-1,NA,TRBV6-1,CASSWGQNTEAFF
TRBJ2-7,few,TRBV27,CASSSYSYEQYF
TRBJ2-1,many,TRBV3-1,CASSQGTGGGFF
TRBJ2-7,medium-sized,TRBV20-1,CSASPLAGAYEQYF
TRBJ2-4,many,TRBV28,CASRGSFGIQYF
TRBJ2-1,many,TRBV29-1,CSVEDPGQDYNEQFF
TRBJ2-2,few,TRBV12-3/TRBV12-4,CASRSDREITGELFF
TRBJ1-1,many,TRBV10-2,CASSAGQGFTEAFF
TRBJ2-1,many,TRBV4-1,CASSPDRATGEQFF
TRBJ2-5,NA,TRBV28,CASSYRGAAPATQYF
TRBJ1-1,many,TRBV3-1,CASSRAGRTEAFF
TRBJ2-5,many,TRBV6-1,CASPLDRRNETQYF
TRBJ2-5,few,TRBV4-1,CASSQEGPLGTQYF
TRBJ2-7,many,TRBV3-1,CASSDRGGPSYEQYF
TRBJ2-3,many,TRBV10-3,CAISPGTRTDTQYF
TRBJ2-6,many,TRBV18,CASSPGGSGANVLTF
TRBJ2-1,many,TRBV5-6,CASSWGQNNEQFF
TRBJ1-6,many,TRBV5-1,CASSWTGSNSPLHF
TRBJ1-5,many,TRBV19,CATARGYSNQPQHF
TRBJ2-7,many,TRBV7-2,CASSPALASGRLYYEQYF
TRBJ2-1,many,TRBV4-1,CASSRHGLAGGRGNEQFF
TRBJ2-3,many,TRBV7-7,CASSPSDTYGTDTQYF
TRBJ2-3,many,TRBV19,CASSSSGSTDTQYF
TRBJ1-1,many,TRBV7-7,CASGTINTEAFF
TRBJ1-5,many,TRBV30,CAWSVPRVGNQPQHF
TRBJ2-1,many,TRBV6-6,CASSHPRGVLNLRGYEQFF
TRBJ1-2,many,TRBV11-2,CASSQGGSLLYGYTF
TRBJ1-2,many,TRBV20-1,CMTGTPAYGYTF
TRBJ1-4,few,TRBV6-9,CASRLRPSNEKLFF
TRBJ2-3,many,TRBV28,CASSLGPLAATQYF
TRBJ1-4,many,TRBV5-1,CASSAQGQGNEKLFF
TRBJ2-7,NA,TRBV27,CASSSRENPYEQYF
TRBJ2-7,NA,TRBV6-2/TRBV6-3,CASSYARGTYYEQYF